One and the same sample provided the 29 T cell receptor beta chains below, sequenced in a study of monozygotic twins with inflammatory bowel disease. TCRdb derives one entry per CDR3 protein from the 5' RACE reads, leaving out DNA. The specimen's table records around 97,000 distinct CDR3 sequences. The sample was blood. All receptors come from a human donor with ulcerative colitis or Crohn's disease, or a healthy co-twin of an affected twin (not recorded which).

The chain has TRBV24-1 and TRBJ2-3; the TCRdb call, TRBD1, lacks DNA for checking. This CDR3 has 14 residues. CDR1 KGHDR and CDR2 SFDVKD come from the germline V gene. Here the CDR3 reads CATSDPQGADTQYF.

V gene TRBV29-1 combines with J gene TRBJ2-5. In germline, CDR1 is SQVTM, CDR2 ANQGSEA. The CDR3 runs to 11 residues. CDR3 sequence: CSVGELGTQYF. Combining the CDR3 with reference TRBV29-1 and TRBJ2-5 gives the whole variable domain SAVISQKPSRDICQRGTSLTIQCQVDSQVTMMFWYRQQPGQSLTLIATANQGSEATYESGFVIDKFPISRPNLTFSTLTVSNMSPEDSSIYLCSVGELGTQYFGPGTRLLVL.

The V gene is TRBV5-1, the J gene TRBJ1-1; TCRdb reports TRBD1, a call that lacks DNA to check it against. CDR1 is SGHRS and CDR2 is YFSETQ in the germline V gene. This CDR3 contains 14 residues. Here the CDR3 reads CASSLASGQGRAFF.

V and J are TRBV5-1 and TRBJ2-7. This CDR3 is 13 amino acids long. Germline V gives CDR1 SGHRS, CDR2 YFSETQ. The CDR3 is CASSLAESYEQYF.

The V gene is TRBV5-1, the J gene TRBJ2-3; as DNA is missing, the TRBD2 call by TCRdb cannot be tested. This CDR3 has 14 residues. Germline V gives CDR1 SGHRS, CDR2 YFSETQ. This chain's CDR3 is CASSGGDSTDTQYF.

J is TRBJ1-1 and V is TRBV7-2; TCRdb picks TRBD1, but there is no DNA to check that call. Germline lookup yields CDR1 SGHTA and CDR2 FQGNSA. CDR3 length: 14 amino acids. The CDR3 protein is CASSPQGANTEAFF.

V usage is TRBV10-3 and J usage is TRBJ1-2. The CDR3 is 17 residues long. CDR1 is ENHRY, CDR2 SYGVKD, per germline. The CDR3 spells CAISDGWERTPVYGYTF.

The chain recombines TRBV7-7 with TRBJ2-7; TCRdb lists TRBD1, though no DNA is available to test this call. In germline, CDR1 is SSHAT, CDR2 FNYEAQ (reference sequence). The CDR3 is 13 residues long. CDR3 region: CASSTTDRGEQYF.

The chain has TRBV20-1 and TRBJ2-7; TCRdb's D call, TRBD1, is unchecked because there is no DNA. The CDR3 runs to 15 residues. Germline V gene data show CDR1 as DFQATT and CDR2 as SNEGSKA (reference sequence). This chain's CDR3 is CSARSRRGVSYEQHF.

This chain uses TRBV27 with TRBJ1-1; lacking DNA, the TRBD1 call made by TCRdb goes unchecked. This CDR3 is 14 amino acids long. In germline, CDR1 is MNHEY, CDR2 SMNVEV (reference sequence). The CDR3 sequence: CASSYRGRDTEAFF.

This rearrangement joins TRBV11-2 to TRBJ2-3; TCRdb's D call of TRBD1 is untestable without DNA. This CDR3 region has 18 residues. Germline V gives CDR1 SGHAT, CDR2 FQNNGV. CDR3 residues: CASSSGTELGWSTDTQYF.

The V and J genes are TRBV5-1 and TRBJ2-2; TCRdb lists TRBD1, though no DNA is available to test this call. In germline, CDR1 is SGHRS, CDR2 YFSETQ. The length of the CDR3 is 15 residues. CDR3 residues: CASSSESGIHGELFF.

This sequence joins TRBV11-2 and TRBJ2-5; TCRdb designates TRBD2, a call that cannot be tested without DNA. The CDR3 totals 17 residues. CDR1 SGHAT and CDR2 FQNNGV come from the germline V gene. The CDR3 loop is CASSPSGLAFGRETQYF.

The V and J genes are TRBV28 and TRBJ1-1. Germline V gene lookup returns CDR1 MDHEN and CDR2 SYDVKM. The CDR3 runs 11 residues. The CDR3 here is CASFLNTEAFF.

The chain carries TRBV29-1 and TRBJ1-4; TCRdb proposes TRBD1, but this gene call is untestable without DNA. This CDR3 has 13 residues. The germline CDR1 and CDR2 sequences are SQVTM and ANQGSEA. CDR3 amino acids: CSVEGGGREKLFF.

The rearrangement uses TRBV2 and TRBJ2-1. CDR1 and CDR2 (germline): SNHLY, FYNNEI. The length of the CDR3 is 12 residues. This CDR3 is CASSQQDNEQFF.

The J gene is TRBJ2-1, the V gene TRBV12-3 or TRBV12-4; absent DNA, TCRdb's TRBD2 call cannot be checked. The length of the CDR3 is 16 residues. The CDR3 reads CASSHSSGGMYNEQFF.

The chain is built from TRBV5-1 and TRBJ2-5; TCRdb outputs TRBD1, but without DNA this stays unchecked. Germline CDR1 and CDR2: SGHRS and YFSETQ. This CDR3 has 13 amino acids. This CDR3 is CASRDRTQETQYF. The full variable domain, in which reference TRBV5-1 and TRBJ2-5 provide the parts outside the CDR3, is KAGVTQTPRYLIKTRGQQVTLSCSPISGHRSVSWYQQTPGQGLQFLFEYFSETQRNKGNFPGRFSGRQFSNSRSEMNVSTLELGDSALYLCASRDRTQETQYFGPGTRLLVL.

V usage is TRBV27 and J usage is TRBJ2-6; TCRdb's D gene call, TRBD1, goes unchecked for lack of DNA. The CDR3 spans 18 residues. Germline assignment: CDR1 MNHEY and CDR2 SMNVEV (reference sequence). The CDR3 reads CASSLTGLLSTGANVLTF.

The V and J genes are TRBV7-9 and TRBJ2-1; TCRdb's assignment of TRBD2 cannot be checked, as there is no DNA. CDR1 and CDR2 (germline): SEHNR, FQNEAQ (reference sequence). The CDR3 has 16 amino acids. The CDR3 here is CASSSGGLAGVPEQFF.

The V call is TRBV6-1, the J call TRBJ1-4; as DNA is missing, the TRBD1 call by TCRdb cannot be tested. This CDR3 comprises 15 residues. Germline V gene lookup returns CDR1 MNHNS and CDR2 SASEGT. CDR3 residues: CASSEKWGSNEKLFF.

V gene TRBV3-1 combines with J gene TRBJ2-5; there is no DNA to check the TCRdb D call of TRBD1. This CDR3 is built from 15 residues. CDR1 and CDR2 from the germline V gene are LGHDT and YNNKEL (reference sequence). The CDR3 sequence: CASSVSTGLQETQYF.

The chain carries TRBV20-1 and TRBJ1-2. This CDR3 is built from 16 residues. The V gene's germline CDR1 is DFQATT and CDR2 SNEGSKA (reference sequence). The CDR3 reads CSARGLTPLSNYGYTF.

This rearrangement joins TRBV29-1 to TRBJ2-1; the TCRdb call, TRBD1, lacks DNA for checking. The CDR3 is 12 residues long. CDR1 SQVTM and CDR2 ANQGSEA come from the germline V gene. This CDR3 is CSGTTGYNEQFF.

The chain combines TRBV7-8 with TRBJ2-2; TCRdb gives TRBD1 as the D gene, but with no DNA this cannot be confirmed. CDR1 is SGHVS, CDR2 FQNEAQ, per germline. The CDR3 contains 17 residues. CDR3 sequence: CASSLFFGGTNTGELFF.

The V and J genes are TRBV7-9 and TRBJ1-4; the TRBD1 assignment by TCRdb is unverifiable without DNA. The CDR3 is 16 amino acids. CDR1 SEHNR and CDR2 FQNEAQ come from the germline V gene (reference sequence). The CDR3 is CASSLQGGQINEKLFF.

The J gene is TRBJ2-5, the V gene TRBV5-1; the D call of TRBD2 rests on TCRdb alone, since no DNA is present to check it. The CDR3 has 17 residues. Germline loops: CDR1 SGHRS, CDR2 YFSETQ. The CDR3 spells CASSLGLAGRYQETQYF.

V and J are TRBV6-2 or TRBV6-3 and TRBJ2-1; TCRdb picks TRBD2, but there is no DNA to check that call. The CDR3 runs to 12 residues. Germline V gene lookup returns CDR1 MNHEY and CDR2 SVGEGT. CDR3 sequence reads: CASRRLAGGGFF.

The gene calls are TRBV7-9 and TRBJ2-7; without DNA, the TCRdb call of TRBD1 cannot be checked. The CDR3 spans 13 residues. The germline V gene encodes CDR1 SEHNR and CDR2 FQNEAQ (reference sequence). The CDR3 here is CASSLGAVHEQYF.